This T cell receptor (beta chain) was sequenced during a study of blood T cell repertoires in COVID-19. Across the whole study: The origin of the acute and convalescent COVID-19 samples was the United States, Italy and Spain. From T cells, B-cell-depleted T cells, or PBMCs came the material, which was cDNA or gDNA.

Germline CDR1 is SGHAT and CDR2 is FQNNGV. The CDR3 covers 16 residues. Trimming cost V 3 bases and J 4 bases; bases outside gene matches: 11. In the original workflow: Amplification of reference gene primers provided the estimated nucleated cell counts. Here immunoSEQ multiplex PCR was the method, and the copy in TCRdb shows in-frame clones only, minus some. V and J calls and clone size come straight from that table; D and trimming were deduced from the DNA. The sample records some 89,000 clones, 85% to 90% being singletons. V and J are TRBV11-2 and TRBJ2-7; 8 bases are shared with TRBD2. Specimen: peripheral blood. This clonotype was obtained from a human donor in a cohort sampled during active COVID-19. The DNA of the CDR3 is TGTGCCAGCAGCTTGGTATCCCAAGCGGGGGATTACGAGCAGTACTTC. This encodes CASSLVSQAGDYEQYF. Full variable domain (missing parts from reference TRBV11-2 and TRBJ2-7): EAGVAQSPRYKIIEKRQSVAFWCNPISGHATLYWYQQILGQGPKLLIQFQNNGVVDDSQLPKDRFSAERLKGVDSTLKIQPAKLEDSAVYLCASSLVSQAGDYEQYFGPGTRLTVT.